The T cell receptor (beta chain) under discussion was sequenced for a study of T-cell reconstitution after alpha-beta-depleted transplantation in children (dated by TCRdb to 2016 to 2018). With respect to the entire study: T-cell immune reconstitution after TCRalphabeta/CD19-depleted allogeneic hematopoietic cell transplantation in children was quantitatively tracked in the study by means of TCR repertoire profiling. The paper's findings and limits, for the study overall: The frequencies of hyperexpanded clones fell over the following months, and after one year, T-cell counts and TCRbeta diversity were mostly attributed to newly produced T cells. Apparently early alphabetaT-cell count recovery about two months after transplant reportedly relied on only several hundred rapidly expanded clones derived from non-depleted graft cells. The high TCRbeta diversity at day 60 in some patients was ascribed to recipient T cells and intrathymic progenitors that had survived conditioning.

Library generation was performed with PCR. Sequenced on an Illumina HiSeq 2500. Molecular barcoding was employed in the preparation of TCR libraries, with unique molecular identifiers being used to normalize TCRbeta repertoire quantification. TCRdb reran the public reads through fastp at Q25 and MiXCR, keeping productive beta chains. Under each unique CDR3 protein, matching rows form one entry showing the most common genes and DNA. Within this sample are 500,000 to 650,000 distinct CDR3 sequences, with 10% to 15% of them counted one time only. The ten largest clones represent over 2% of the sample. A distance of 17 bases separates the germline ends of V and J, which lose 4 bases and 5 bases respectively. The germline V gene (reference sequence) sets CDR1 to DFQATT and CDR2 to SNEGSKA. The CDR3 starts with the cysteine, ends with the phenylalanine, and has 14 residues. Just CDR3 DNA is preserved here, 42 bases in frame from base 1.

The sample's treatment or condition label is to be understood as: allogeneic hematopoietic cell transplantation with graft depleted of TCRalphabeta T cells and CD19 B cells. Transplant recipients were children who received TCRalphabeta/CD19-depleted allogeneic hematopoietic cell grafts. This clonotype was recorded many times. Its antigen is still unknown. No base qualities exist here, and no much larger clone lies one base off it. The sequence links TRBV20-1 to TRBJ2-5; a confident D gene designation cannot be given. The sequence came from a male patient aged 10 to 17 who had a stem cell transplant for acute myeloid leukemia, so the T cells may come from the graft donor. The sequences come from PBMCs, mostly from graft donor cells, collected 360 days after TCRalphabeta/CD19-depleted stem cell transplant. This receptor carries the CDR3 CSAIGPRHEETQYF. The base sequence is TGCAGTGCTATAGGCCCCCGGCACGAGGAGACCCAGTACTTC.